This T cell receptor (beta chain) comes out of a study of OX40 agonist ivuxolimab in advanced cancers. A note on the overall study: The costimulatory receptor OX40 (CD134) was targeted by ivuxolimab, a fully human IgG2 agonistic monoclonal antibody. In the dose-escalation cohort, over 65% of patients were male, and the mean age was around 60 years, with a range of roughly 20 to 85. Intravenous ivuxolimab was administered to patients every 2 weeks at six dose levels: 0.01, 0.1, 0.3, 1.5, 3 and 10 mg/kg. Three dose-escalation patients achieved partial responses, one with hepatocellular carcinoma and two with cutaneous melanoma. The paper reports the monotherapy dose-escalation portion (N of about 56 patients) of the phase I ivuxolimab trial. Peripheral TCRbeta sequencing was intended to test whether TCR sequence diversity was altered and clonal T-cell expansion was caused by ivuxolimab. Of the roughly 54 patients in dose escalation, 19 had hepatocellular carcinoma, some 15 had melanoma, 9 had renal cell carcinoma and 9 had head and neck cancer. Patients were allowed to have had prior anti-PD-1, anti-PD-L1 or anti-CTLA-4 therapy, and approximately 40% of the dose-escalation patients had previously received checkpoint inhibitors. General study outcomes and caveats: In the 0.1-3.0 mg/kg groups, partial responders were among the patients with the lowest normalized peripheral clonal expansion, particularly in CD8+ T cells. After ivuxolimab, more expanded clones were found on average in CD8+ T cells than in CD4+ T cells. Low levels of normalized T-cell clonal expansion were also seen in some patients who did not respond. At doses of 0.1 to 3.0 mg/kg, clonal expansion of both CD4+ and CD8+ T cells in blood was seen between baseline and week 6. Which antigens the clonally expanded peripheral T cells were specific for was not determined.

Spanning cysteine to phenylalanine, the CDR3 consists of 15 amino acids. Only the CDR3 DNA is retained, 45 bases long and in frame from the first base. The CDR1 and CDR2 encoded by the germline V gene are SGDLS and YYNGEE. The V and J ends are trimmed by 3 bases and 5 bases, leaving 17 bases between them. As regards this clone: Its cognate antigen has yet to be identified. No per-base quality is available; no much larger clone lies one base away.

The trial excluded patients who had a history of autoimmune disease or who were on systemic immunosuppression. Peripheral blood for TCR sequencing was collected from all dose cohorts at baseline, on cycle 4 day 1, and on cycle 7 day 1. The samples were drawn from a first-in-human, open-label, multicenter phase I dose-escalation trial of ivuxolimab. Adults with locally advanced or metastatic head and neck squamous cell, hepatocellular, melanoma or renal cell carcinoma were enrolled in the trial. CD4+ and CD8+ T cells were sorted separately from peripheral blood before TCR sequencing. To sequence the TCRbeta CDR3 region, genomic DNA was isolated from the sorted cells. The immunoSEQ Assay was used to sequence the TCRbeta CDR3 regions. TCRdb took this table from immuneACCESS and kept in-frame rearrangements with V and J called. Such tables lack part of the clones; where checked against another copy, unresolved V genes explain under half of the gap, and the rest is unexplained. Within this sample are fewer than 30,000 clones, with 85% of them counted one time only. About 50% of the sample rests with the top ten.

Recombination joined TRBV9 with TRBJ1-2; 6 matching bases give a weak D call of TRBD1. The sequences come from CD4+ or CD8+ T cells sorted from blood, collected in a trial of the OX40 agonist ivuxolimab. The clonotype was recovered from an adult with an advanced solid tumor such as melanoma, head and neck, liver or kidney cancer. The CDR3 region reads CASSGGAGASYGYTF. The sequence in DNA is TGTGCCAGCAGCGGGGGAGCAGGGGCTTCGTATGGCTACACCTTC.